Shown below are 25 T cell receptor beta chains from a single sample sequenced in a study of tumor-infiltrating lymphocytes in primary liver carcinoma. A constant-region primer served to make TCR beta cDNA from approximately 490 ng total RNA. Libraries for TCR beta were built through three nested multiplex PCR rounds, which together made up a slightly modified ARM-PCR procedure. The first two PCR rounds used TRBV1-TRBV30 forward primers with a C-beta reverse primer, 9 to 10 cycles each. TCRdb fed the multiplex PCR reads into MiXCR, producing one record per CDR3 protein. Of tens of thousands of distinct CDR3 sequences in the sample, 65% to 80% were seen once. Bulk tissue was left unsorted, and RNA and DNA were co-extracted from approximately 20-30 mg of it. The sample comprised liver tumor tissue from sampling region 5. As to subset: tumor region T5, tumor centre. These receptors came from a man in his forties or fifties with primary liver carcinoma and hepatitis B virus infection.

Regarding this clonotype: A read error may explain this, as a much larger clone is one base away. This chain links TRBV5-1 with TRBJ2-7, with D hard to call. The V gene's germline CDR1 is SGHRS and CDR2 YFSETQ. This CDR3 is 13 amino acids long. The CDR3 here is CASSLGWSFEQYF. The DNA for the CDR3 is TGCGCCAGCAGCTTGGGGTGGTCCTTCGAGCAGTACTTC.

As concerns this clonotype: One junction end disagrees with the germline gene, perhaps due to a read error. The CDR3 sequence is CVSGLLAGAGTGELFF. Here the CDR3 DNA reads TGCGTCAGCGGCCTCTTAGCGGGAGCAGGGACCGGGGAGCTGTTTTTT. J is TRBJ2-2 and V is TRBV4-1; 9 nucleotides match TRBD2. The CDR3 length is 16 residues. Germline CDR1 and CDR2: MGHRA and YSYEKL.

On this clonotype: The junction shows a germline mismatch at one end, possibly a read error. The chain has TRBV4-1 and TRBJ2-1; 9 bases are shared with TRBD2. This CDR3 spans 20 amino acids. Germline V CDR1 and CDR2: MGHRA, YSYEKL. The CDR3 nucleotides are TGCGCCACCAGCTTCTCAGACAGCGGACTAGCGCGAGGGCCGGGAAATGAGCAGTTCTTC. It translates to CATSFSDSGLARGPGNEQFF.

In this sample, this clonotype turned up many times. This chain links TRBV12-3 or TRBV12-4 with TRBJ2-7, with D perhaps matching TRBD2 (6 bases). Trimming removed 2 bases at V and 3 bases at J, with 11 bases between. The CDR3 is 14 amino acids. Here the CDR3 reads CASSLRRDVYEQYF. CDR3 DNA: TGTGCCAGCAGTTTAAGGCGGGACGTCTACGAGCAGTACTTC.

This clonotype occurred a few times. The chain joins TRBV7-3 to TRBJ1-1; no clear D gene. Germline CDR1 and CDR2: SGHTA and FQGTGA. The CDR3 spans 14 residues. Trimming took 2 bases from V and 0 from J, leaving 7 bases between them. The CDR3 DNA is TGTGCCAGCAGCTTACTGTCAGTGAACACTGAAGCTTTCTTT. Translated, it gives CASSLLSVNTEAFF.

This sequence joins TRBV29-1 and TRBJ1-1; 7 bases align to TRBD1. Trimming cost V 7 bases and J 4 bases; bases outside gene matches: 6. Germline CDR1 reads SQVTM; CDR2 reads ANQGSEA. The CDR3 contains 12 residues. CDR3 sequence: CSAAGDSTEAFF. Here the CDR3 DNA reads TGCAGCGCTGCTGGGGACAGCACTGAAGCTTTCTTT.

A word on this clonotype: One junction end disagrees with the germline gene, perhaps due to a read error. The chain links TRBV28 to TRBJ2-7; tentatively, D is TRBD2 (6 bases). This CDR3 has 14 residues. Germline V gives CDR1 MDHEN, CDR2 SYDVKM. In nucleotides, the CDR3 is TGTGCCAGTAGTTTTGGGGACTGGGGACCTGGGGAGTACTTC. Protein sequence: CASSFGDWGPGEYF.

Comments on this clonotype: One junction end does not reproduce the germline sequence, and a read error may be involved. V gene TRBV11-2 combines with J gene TRBJ2-2; tentative D call: TRBD2 (5 bases). Per germline, CDR1 SGHAT and CDR2 FQNNGV. The CDR3 sequence is 17 residues long. The CDR3 DNA sequence: TGTGCCAGTAGCTTTGATCGGGGTAGGGTCGGCACCGGGGAGCTGTTTTTT. Encoded protein: CASSFDRGRVGTGELFF. The variable domain in full, with the rest retrieved from reference TRBV11-2 and TRBJ2-2, is EAGVAQSPRYKIIEKRQSVAFWCNPISGHATLYWYQQILGQGPKLLIQFQNNGVVDDSQLPKDRFSAERLKGVDSTLKIQPAKLEDSAVYLCASSFDRGRVGTGELFFGEGSRLTVL.

Worth noting for this clonotype: A junction boundary mismatches the germline segment, possibly from a read error. The chain joins TRBV30 to TRBJ2-3; TRBD1 or TRBD2 may be the D gene (6 bases each). The CDR3 length is 19 residues. Germline V gives CDR1 GTSNPN, CDR2 SVGIG (reference sequence). DNA for the CDR3: TGTGCCTGGAGTGTACGGTGGGGGGCGACTGGCGGACGCACAGATGCGCAATATTTT. It is translated as CAWSVRWGATGGRTDAQYF. Looking up the rest from reference TRBV30 and TRBJ2-3 gives the full variable domain: SQTIHQWPATLVQPVGSPLSLECTVEGTSNPNLYWYRQAAGRGLQLLFYSVGIGQISSEVPQNLSASRPQDRQFILSSKKLLLSDSGFYLCAWSVRWGATGGRTDAQYFGPGTRLTVL.

Note on this clonotype: A junction end diverges from the germline sequence, so it may reflect a read error. The chain recombines TRBV12-3 or TRBV12-4 with TRBJ2-2; a possible D gene is TRBD1 (6 bases). The CDR3 length is 14 residues. This chain's CDR3 is CGSTYTTGPRELFF. CDR3 DNA sequence: TGCGGCAGCACCTATACGACAGGACCCAGGGAGCTGTTTTTT.

As concerns this clonotype: At one end the junction does not follow the germline gene, possibly because of a read error. This chain joins TRBV6-5 and TRBJ1-5; 7 nucleotides align to TRBD1. Germline assignment: CDR1 MNHEY and CDR2 SVGAGI. CDR3 length: 15 amino acids. The CDR3 sequence is CASSRTGEYNRPQHF. In DNA form, the CDR3 reads TGTGCCAGCAGCAGGACAGGAGAATACAATCGGCCCCAACATTTT.

In regard to this clonotype: One end of the junction varies from germline; a read error may be responsible. V usage is TRBV11-2 and J usage is TRBJ2-1; 11 nucleotides agree with TRBD2. Germline loops: CDR1 SGHAT, CDR2 FQNNGV. The length of the CDR3 is 16 residues. The CDR3 DNA follows: TGTGCCAGGAGCTACCGAACTAGCGGGAGTAAGGATATGCAGTTCTTC. Amino acid sequence: CARSYRTSGSKDMQFF.

This clonotype was observed at least ten times. The CDR3 sequence: CASSLPGQGAYEQYF. The CDR3 DNA follows: TGTGCCAGCAGTCTTCCGGGACAGGGGGCGTACGAGCAGTACTTC. V usage is TRBV28 and J usage is TRBJ2-7; 12 bases line up with TRBD1. V trimming: 5 bases; J trimming: 4 bases; junction bases outside the gene matches: 6. This CDR3 is 15 amino acids long. Looked up from germline, CDR1 is MDHEN and CDR2 is SYDVKM.

Concerning this clonotype itself: At one end, the junction sequence differs from germline, possibly due to a read error. The rearrangement joins TRBV5-6 to TRBJ2-3; 9 bases map to TRBD1. The CDR3 has 15 amino acids. From germline, CDR1 is SGHDT and CDR2 YYEEEE. The DNA for the CDR3 is TGTGTCAGCAGCTTCGACAGGGGGGGGTCTAGTACGCAATATTTT. Translation: CVSSFDRGGSSTQYF.

This clonotype was recorded at least ten times. Here the CDR3 DNA reads TGCGCCAGCAGTGAGGCGAGCGGGTCCGCCGCAACCCAGTACTTC. This translates into CASSEASGSAATQYF. This chain uses TRBV5-1 with TRBJ2-5, with D tentatively TRBD2 (6 bases). The germline V gene encodes CDR1 SGHRS and CDR2 YFSETQ. Deletions cut 5 bases from V and 8 bases from J, with 22 bases between. CDR3 length: 15 amino acids.

Remarks on this clonotype: Because it lacks the conserved phenylalanine or tryptophan at the end, this CDR3 is likely a read error. The chain joins TRBV12-3 or TRBV12-4 to TRBJ2-7; 7 bases are a match to TRBD2. This CDR3 has 15 residues. CDR3 region: CAGSLSGIVPHEQYS. The CDR3 bases are TGTGCCGGCAGTTTAAGCGGGATTGTCCCACACGAGCAGTACTCC.

The J gene is TRBJ2-3, the V gene TRBV24-1; 9 bases line up with TRBD1. Losses at the gene ends were 8 bases for V and 7 bases for J; bases not matched to a gene: 15. The germline gives CDR1 KGHDR, CDR2 SFDVKD. The length of the CDR3 is 16 residues. CDR3 in DNA: TGTGCCACCACCTCCGGGGGGACAGGGTATGAAAATACGCAGTATTTT. Residues: CATTSGGTGYENTQYF.

This clonotype was counted a single time. This could be a read error, since a much larger clone is one nucleotide away. This chain joins TRBV21-1 and TRBJ1-2; the table names TRBD1, a call not compared with the DNA. TRBV21-1 is designated a pseudogene. The CDR3 covers 16 residues. CDR3 sequence: CANSTTGDRGYYGYTF. In nucleotides, the CDR3 is TGTGCCAACAGCACCACGGGCGACAGGGGATACTATGGCTACACCTTC.

Notes on this clonotype: A read error is possible here, since a much larger clone lies one base away. V gene TRBV6-5 combines with J gene TRBJ2-5; 9 nucleotides line up with TRBD2. Germline lookup yields CDR1 MNHEY and CDR2 SVGAGI. The CDR3 has 14 amino acids. CDR3 region: CASSYGTSQEAQYF. The CDR3 coding sequence is TGTGCCAGCAGTTACGGGACTAGCCAAGAGGCCCAGTACTTC.

As for this clonotype: A read error may account for a junction end that differs from germline. V is TRBV12-3 or TRBV12-4 and J is TRBJ2-1, with 7 bases aligning to TRBD2. CDR3 length: 14 amino acids. CDR3 nucleotides: TGTGCTAGCAGCCGGGGGACTAACGAACCTGAGCAGTTCTTC. Residues: CASSRGTNEPEQFF.

There are a few counts of this clonotype. A much larger clone is a single base away; this may be a read error. The rearrangement uses TRBV5-1 and TRBJ2-5; D call uncertain. V dropped 0 bases and J dropped 3 bases, with 9 bases sitting between them. The CDR3 covers 14 residues. Germline V CDR1 and CDR2: SGHRS, YFSETQ. The DNA of the CDR3 is TGCGCCAGCAGCTTGGGACGGGCTAAAGAGACCCAGTACTTC. Protein: CASSLGRAKETQYF.

Remarks on this clonotype: A junction end diverges from the germline sequence, so it may reflect a read error. The chain couples TRBV6-1 to TRBJ2-3; TRBD2 aligns across 7 bases. The length of the CDR3 is 16 residues. Germline V gives CDR1 MNHNS, CDR2 SASEGT. CDR3 amino acids: CARSQLAGSTTDAQYF. CDR3 sequence (DNA): TGTGCCCGCAGTCAATTAGCGGGTTCAACCACAGATGCGCAGTATTTT.

This clonotype was observed many times. V and J are TRBV28 and TRBJ2-7; D remains ambiguous. Trimming removed 8 bases at V and 4 bases at J, with 9 bases between. Germline lookup yields CDR1 MDHEN and CDR2 SYDVKM. The CDR3 extends over 11 amino acids. The CDR3 coding sequence is TGTGCCAGCCGCCGTAGTTACGAGCAGTACTTC. Amino acid sequence: CASRRSYEQYF. The entire variable domain, with the rest obtained from reference TRBV28 and TRBJ2-7, is as follows: DVKVTQSSRYLVKRTGEKVFLECVQDMDHENMFWYRQDPGLGLRLIYFSYDVKMKEKGDIPEGYSVSREKKERFSLILESASTNQTSMYLCASRRSYEQYFGPGTRLTVT.

This sequence joins TRBV29-1 and TRBJ2-1, with a possible D match to TRBD1 (6 bases). V lost 7 bases, J lost 7 bases, and 20 bases lay in between. Germline loops: CDR1 SQVTM, CDR2 ANQGSEA. The CDR3 sequence is 14 residues long. The CDR3 here is CSALRGIGNNEQFF. The CDR3 DNA sequence: TGCAGCGCTCTGAGGGGGATAGGGAATAATGAGCAGTTCTTC.

The CDR3 DNA follows: TGCGCCAGCGGTCAAGTCCCCGGGGAAACTAATGAAAAACTGTTTTTT. As protein: CASGQVPGETNEKLFF. The V gene is TRBV4-1, the J gene TRBJ1-4; D unresolved. This CDR3 is 16 amino acids long. V was cut by 8 bases and J by 1 base, with 17 bases left in between. In germline, CDR1 is MGHRA, CDR2 YSYEKL.